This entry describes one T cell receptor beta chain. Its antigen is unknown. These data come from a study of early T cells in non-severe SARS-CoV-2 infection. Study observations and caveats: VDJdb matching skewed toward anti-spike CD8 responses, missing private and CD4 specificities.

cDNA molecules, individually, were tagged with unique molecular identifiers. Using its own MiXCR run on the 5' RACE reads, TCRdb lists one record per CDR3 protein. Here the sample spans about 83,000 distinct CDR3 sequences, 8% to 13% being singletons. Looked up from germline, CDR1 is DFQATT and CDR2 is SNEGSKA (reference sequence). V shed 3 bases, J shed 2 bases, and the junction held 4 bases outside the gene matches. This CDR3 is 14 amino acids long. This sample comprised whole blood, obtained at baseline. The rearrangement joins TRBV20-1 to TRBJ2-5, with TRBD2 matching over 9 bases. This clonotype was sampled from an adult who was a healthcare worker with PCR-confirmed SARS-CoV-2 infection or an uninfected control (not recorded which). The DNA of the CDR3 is TGCAGTGCTAGCCTAGCGGGGCAACAAGAGACCCAGTACTTC. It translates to CSASLAGQQETQYF.